These T cell receptor beta chains were read from a single sample in a study of cytomegalovirus exposure and HLA in healthy donors. Assay: immunoSEQ multiplex PCR; the TCRdb copy retains only in-frame clones and omits some. There are 100,000 to 150,000 clones in the sample; approximately 8.8% occur only once, and 5% to 6% lies in the top ten. The sequencing sample was made of PBMCs. Source of these receptors: a man between 35 and 55 years old in good health and CMV-seronegative. Both conserved end residues are part of each CDR3. A D gene is named only where the DNA matches it firmly. Clone size is given for some rows only: seen once, a few or many times, or a class if the clone is expanded.

J	V	size	D	CDR3	DNA
TRBJ2-3	TRBV6-6	-	-	CASSSNRDTQYF	TGTGCCAGCAGTTCTAACAGGGATACGCAGTATTTT
TRBJ2-7	TRBV13	-	TRBD1	CASSSRTGPYEQYF	TGTGCCAGCAGCTCTAGGACAGGACCCTACGAGCAGTACTTC
TRBJ1-4	TRBV5-1	-	-	CASSLERNEKLFF	TGCGCCAGCAGCTTGGAACGGAATGAAAAACTGTTTTTT
TRBJ1-1	TRBV6-5	few	TRBD1	CASRGGAEAFF	TGTGCCAGCAGAGGGGGCGCTGAAGCTTTCTTT
TRBJ1-2	TRBV6-6	-	TRBD1	CASSYALLQGDYGYTF	TGTGCCAGCAGTTACGCCTTGCTTCAGGGGGACTATGGCTACACCTTC
TRBJ1-2	TRBV25-1	-	-	CASSPTESYGYTF	TGTGCCAGCAGTCCGACAGAGAGCTATGGCTACACCTTC
TRBJ2-6	TRBV30	few	-	CAGSGSGANVLTF	TGTGCCGGGTCCGGGTCTGGGGCCAACGTCCTGACTTTC
TRBJ2-4	TRBV10-2	-	-	CASSEWAQGGNIQYF	TGCGCCAGCAGTGAGTGGGCCCAGGGGGGAAACATTCAGTACTTC
TRBJ1-5	TRBV6-1	few	-	CASSEATGGGQPQHF	TGTGCCAGCAGTGAAGCGACGGGGGGCGGTCAGCCCCAGCATTTT
TRBJ1-3	TRBV7-9	-	TRBD1	CASSSDRSSGNTIYF	TGTGCCAGCAGCTCGGACAGGAGCTCTGGAAACACCATATATTTT
TRBJ2-6	TRBV2	-	TRBD1	CASSDLDRPLGANVLTF	TGTGCCAGCAGTGATCTGGACAGGCCCCTTGGGGCCAACGTCCTGACTTTC
TRBJ2-3	TRBV6-5	-	TRBD2	CASSYGTSGADTQYF	TGTGCCAGCAGTTACGGGACTAGCGGGGCAGATACGCAGTATTTT
TRBJ1-6	TRBV27	-	TRBD1	CASSLSPQGAIDSPLHF	TGTGCCAGCAGTTTGTCCCCACAGGGGGCAATTGATTCACCCCTCCACTTT
TRBJ1-4	TRBV6-6	-	-	CASSYSTQENEKLFF	TGTGCCAGCAGTTACTCGACACAGGAGAATGAAAAACTGTTTTTT
TRBJ1-4	TRBV9	-	TRBD1	CASSFRTGKDEKLFF	TGTGCCAGCAGCTTTCGGACAGGGAAGGACGAAAAGCTGTTTTTT
TRBJ2-5	TRBV18	-	TRBD2	CASSPASGEETQYF	TGTGCCAGCTCACCAGCTAGCGGGGAAGAGACCCAGTACTTC
TRBJ2-7	TRBV9	-	TRBD2	CASSVEERGSSYEQYF	TGTGCCAGCAGCGTAGAGGAGCGGGGCTCCTCCTACGAGCAGTACTTC
TRBJ2-7	TRBV2	-	-	CASSPEQGFAEQYF	TGTGCCAGCAGTCCGGAACAGGGATTCGCCGAGCAGTACTTC
TRBJ2-2	TRBV7-9	-	-	CASSLAGVNTGELFF	TGTGCCAGCAGTCTGGCAGGGGTGAACACCGGGGAGCTGTTTTTT
TRBJ1-5	TRBV19	-	TRBD1	CACGGTGNQPQHF	TGTGCCTGTGGCGGGACAGGGAATCAGCCCCAGCATTTT
TRBJ2-5	TRBV6-5	few	-	CASSYTGTGETQYF	TGTGCCAGCAGTTACACGGGGACTGGGGAGACCCAGTACTTC
TRBJ2-5	TRBV6-6	few	TRBD2	CASSYSGGPGKTQYF	TGTGCCAGCAGTTATAGCGGGGGTCCGGGGAAGACCCAGTACTTC
TRBJ1-5	TRBV6-1	-	TRBD1	CASSEGTGDQPQHF	TGTGCCAGCAGTGAAGGGACAGGGGATCAGCCCCAGCATTTT
TRBJ1-1	TRBV5-4	few	TRBD1	CASRLQGASTEAFF	TGTGCCAGCAGACTACAGGGGGCAAGCACTGAAGCTTTCTTT
TRBJ2-5	TRBV28	few	TRBD1	CASRQQGDKRETQYF	TGTGCCAGCAGGCAACAGGGGGACAAGAGGGAGACCCAGTACTTC
TRBJ1-1	TRBV5-1	-	-	CASSLGLMNTEAFF	TGCGCCAGCAGCTTGGGGCTCATGAACACTGAAGCTTTCTTT
TRBJ2-1	TRBV7-2	few	TRBD1	CASSLSLGQVTYNEQFF	TGTGCCAGCAGCTTATCGCTGGGACAGGTTACCTACAATGAGCAGTTCTTC